Listed here are 28 T cell receptor beta chains from one sample, sequenced in a study of shared clonotypes between healthy human individuals. The data were produced by immunoSEQ multiplex PCR, yet TCRdb's version contains in-frame clones alone and is incomplete. The data hold approximately 620,000 clones, with roughly 97% observed a single time. What was sequenced was naive CD4+ T cells sorted from blood. Subset here: CD45RA+ positively selected. These receptors were obtained from a woman in her thirties in good health.

The chain links TRBV5-1 to TRBJ2-1; the match to TRBD2 covers 13 bases. Germline-derived CDR1 and CDR2 are SGHRS and YFSETQ. This CDR3 contains 14 residues. V was pared by 5 bases and J by 5 bases, with 1 base of the junction left unmatched. The CDR3 sequence: CASSGLAGDNEQFF. In nucleotides, the CDR3 is TGCGCCAGCAGTGGACTAGCGGGAGACAATGAGCAGTTCTTC. The whole variable domain, remainder taken from reference TRBV5-1 and TRBJ2-1, is KAGVTQTPRYLIKTRGQQVTLSCSPISGHRSVSWYQQTPGQGLQFLFEYFSETQRNKGNFPGRFSGRQFSNSRSEMNVSTLELGDSALYLCASSGLAGDNEQFFGPGTRLTVL.

With regard to this clone: The same CDR3 arises from other DNA sequences in this sample as well. J is TRBJ1-2 and V is TRBV2; possibly TRBD1 for D (6 bases). The CDR3 length is 14 residues. V lost 4 bases, J lost 0 bases, and 9 bases lay in between. CDR1 and CDR2 (germline): SNHLY, FYNNEI. CDR3: CASSGRTANYGYTF. CDR3 DNA: TGTGCCAGCAGTGGTCGGACAGCTAACTATGGCTACACCTTC.

The chain uses TRBV7-9 and TRBJ2-1, with TRBD2 as a possible D gene (5 bases). The CDR3 consists of 16 residues. V shed 5 bases and J shed 6 bases, with 20 bases lying between them. Germline CDR1 is SEHNR and CDR2 is FQNEAQ (reference sequence). The CDR3 region is CASSPRNLAGGNEQFF. The CDR3 DNA follows: TGTGCCAGCAGCCCTCGCAACTTGGCGGGTGGCAATGAGCAGTTCTTC.

This clone was counted once. The chain recombines TRBV11-2 with TRBJ2-3; TRBD2 is a possible D gene (6 bases). Looked up from germline, CDR1 is SGHAT and CDR2 is FQNNGV. Trimming removed 5 bases at V and 0 bases at J, with 12 bases between. The CDR3 is made up of 15 amino acids. CDR3: CASSGPGESTDTQYF. The CDR3 DNA reads TGTGCCAGCAGCGGACCGGGAGAGAGCACAGATACGCAGTATTTT.

This rearrangement joins TRBV28 to TRBJ2-5; D is unresolved. The closer fit of TRBJ2-7 to the DNA end suggests the J call may be wrong. There are 11 residues in the CDR3. Germline V gene lookup returns CDR1 MDHEN and CDR2 SYDVKM. For the CDR3, the DNA is TGTGCCAGCAAGAGCTTCGACGAGCAGTACTTC. Translating gives CASKSFDEQYF.

This clone was observed a few times. The CDR3 sequence: CASSELGGYTF. CDR3 nucleotides: TGTGCCAGCAGTGAGCTAGGGGGCTACACCTTC. The chain joins TRBV6-1 to TRBJ1-2, with unresolved D. Trimming stripped 3 bases from V and 8 bases from J, with 7 bases between. Germline loops: CDR1 MNHNS, CDR2 SASEGT. The CDR3 spans 11 residues.

The chain has TRBV7-9 and TRBJ1-2; D gene uncertain. Trimming removed 1 base at V and 2 bases at J, with 14 bases between. Germline CDR1 SEHNR, CDR2 FQNEAQ (reference sequence). This CDR3 comprises 16 residues. CDR3: CASSLDSGKNNYGYTF. In DNA form, the CDR3 reads TGTGCCAGCAGCTTAGATTCGGGGAAGAACAACTATGGCTACACCTTC.

This chain connects TRBV11-1 to TRBJ2-3; perhaps TRBD1 as D (6 bases). The CDR3 is made up of 16 amino acids. V lost 3 bases and J lost 3, with 16 bases in between. The germline gives CDR1 SGHAT, CDR2 FQDESV (reference sequence). CDR3 nucleotide sequence: TGTGCCAGCAGCTTCTACCAGGGGCGAGGAACAGATACGCAGTATTTT. Translating gives CASSFYQGRGTDTQYF.

The V and J genes are TRBV30 and TRBJ2-7; D ambiguous. The CDR3 length is 11 residues. Germline V gene data show CDR1 as GTSNPN and CDR2 as SVGIG (reference sequence). Trimming pared 4 bases from V and 2 bases from J, leaving 6 bases between. The CDR3 spells CAWTLAYEQYF. The DNA for the CDR3 is TGTGCCTGGACGCTGGCCTACGAGCAGTACTTC.

Concerning this clone itself: This same CDR3 is encoded by further DNA sequences in the sample. The chain combines TRBV5-1 with TRBJ2-6, with 8 positions matching TRBD1. This CDR3 contains 16 residues. The V gene's germline CDR1 is SGHRS and CDR2 YFSETQ. V lost 0 bases, J lost 4 bases, and 3 bases stayed unmatched. CDR3 loop: CASSLGQGAGANVLTF. CDR3 nucleotide sequence: TGCGCCAGCAGCTTGGGGCAGGGGGCCGGGGCCAACGTCCTGACTTTC.

The chain is built from TRBV15 and TRBJ2-5; 7 bases agree with TRBD2. This CDR3 has 16 residues. CDR1 and CDR2 from the germline V gene are LNHNV and YYDKDF (reference sequence). Losses at the gene ends were 0 bases for V and 1 base for J; bases not matched to a gene: 5. The CDR3 DNA reads as TGTGCCACCAGCAGAGAATCGGCGGGAGCCCAAGAGACCCAGTACTTC. This codes for CATSRESAGAQETQYF. Complete variable domain (other parts from reference TRBV15 and TRBJ2-5): DAMVIQNPRYQVTQFGKPVTLSCSQTLNHNVMYWYQQKSSQAPKLLFHYYDKDFNNEADTPDNFQSRRPNTSFCFLDIRSPGLGDTAMYLCATSRESAGAQETQYFGPGTRLLVL.

The rearrangement joins TRBV12-2 to TRBJ1-6; the table's D call, TRBD1, was not checked against the DNA. TRBV12-2 is assigned pseudogene status. The CDR3 consists of 17 residues. CDR3 region: CASRLACGQGDNSPLHF. The CDR3 DNA follows: TGTGCAAGTCGCTTAGCCTGCGGACAGGGGGATAATTCACCCCTCCACTTT.

CDR3 residues: CASSFLGDRGYAEAFF. DNA for the CDR3: TGTGCCAGCAGTTTCCTTGGGGACAGGGGGTACGCTGAAGCTTTCTTT. J is TRBJ1-1 and V is TRBV28; the match to TRBD1 covers 11 bases. This CDR3 comprises 16 residues. Germline V gene sequence: CDR1 MDHEN, CDR2 SYDVKM. J was trimmed by 6 bases and V by 3 bases; bases with no gene match: 9.

The V and J genes are TRBV28 and TRBJ1-5, with no clear D. The V and J ends lost 6 bases and 3 bases respectively, with 12 bases between them. CDR1 is MDHEN, CDR2 SYDVKM, per germline. CDR3 length equals 14 residues. The CDR3: CASRTFSSNQPQHF. CDR3 DNA sequence: TGTGCCAGCAGGACCTTTAGCTCCAATCAGCCCCAGCATTTT.

The rearrangement uses TRBV2 and TRBJ1-6, with D unclear. Germline V gene lookup returns CDR1 SNHLY and CDR2 FYNNEI. With 8 bases removed from V and 5 bases from J, the gap between germline ends came to 16 bases. The CDR3 totals 15 residues. For the CDR3, the DNA is TGTGCCAGCCCAGAGACAAAGGGAAATAATTCACCCCTCCACTTT. The encoded protein is CASPETKGNNSPLHF.

J is TRBJ2-7 and V is TRBV28; tentatively, D is TRBD1 (6 bases). V lost 7 bases and J lost 3, with 22 bases in between. The CDR3 runs to 16 residues. Germline V CDR1 and CDR2: MDHEN, SYDVKM. CDR3 in amino acids: CASTKGVLALNYEQYF. The CDR3 DNA follows: TGTGCCAGCACTAAGGGGGTTCTCGCACTAAACTACGAGCAGTACTTC.

The chain employs TRBV18 and TRBJ1-1; no reliable D call. Germline V gene data show CDR1 as KGHSH and CDR2 as LQKENI. The CDR3 consists of 15 residues. V dropped 3 bases and J dropped 1 base, with 12 bases sitting between them. The CDR3 DNA sequence: TGTGCCAGCTCACCCTCCTTGGGAGAGAACACTGAAGCTTTCTTT. Amino acid sequence: CASSPSLGENTEAFF.

The gene calls are TRBV19 and TRBJ1-2, with a weak D call TRBD1 (5 bases). Germline V lookup: CDR1 LNHDA, CDR2 SQIVND (reference sequence). The V gene lost 6 bases and the J gene lost 7 bases, with 24 bases spanning the gap. The CDR3 consists of 16 residues. CDR3 sequence (DNA): TGTGCCAGTAGAATCCCTATCGGGACCTTAGGAGGTGGCTACACCTTC. Protein: CASRIPIGTLGGGYTF.

This chain uses TRBV7-6 with TRBJ2-7, with 9 nucleotides matching TRBD2. V was pared by 5 bases and J by 4 bases, with 3 bases of the junction left unmatched. CDR1 and CDR2 from the germline V gene are SGHVS and FNYEAQ. The CDR3 spans 13 residues. CDR3 sequence reads: CASSRGLAYEQYF. The DNA for the CDR3 is TGTGCCAGCAGCCGAGGACTAGCGTACGAGCAGTACTTC.

V usage is TRBV2 and J usage is TRBJ2-5, with D perhaps TRBD1 (5 bases). This CDR3 is built from 20 residues. Germline CDR1 reads SNHLY; CDR2 reads FYNNEI. V was cut by 2 bases and J by 6 bases, with 31 bases left in between. The CDR3 coding sequence is TGTGCCAGCAGTGAATTTGCTTGGGTAGGATCCCGGGCAGGGATGCAGACCCAGTACTTC. Protein product: CASSEFAWVGSRAGMQTQYF.

The chain is built from TRBV28 and TRBJ1-5; 12 bases are a match to TRBD1. The CDR3 has 15 amino acids. Germline-derived CDR1 and CDR2 are MDHEN and SYDVKM. Trimming at V came to 6 bases and at J to 7 bases, leaving 7 bases not matched to a gene. The CDR3 region has the DNA TGTGCCAGCAGGCCCGGGACAGGGGGCAGGCAGCCCCAGCATTTT. Translating it yields CASRPGTGGRQPQHF.

Turning to this clone: Other DNA sequences in this sample translate to the same CDR3. The chain joins TRBV5-1 to TRBJ1-4; D is uncertain. The CDR3 totals 13 residues. Germline-derived CDR1 and CDR2 are SGHRS and YFSETQ. Trimming removed 0 bases at V and 6 bases at J, with 6 bases between. The CDR3 sequence: CASSLGWDEKLFF. In DNA form, the CDR3 reads TGCGCCAGCAGCTTGGGTTGGGATGAAAAACTGTTTTTT.

This chain connects TRBV27 to TRBJ2-2, with 8 nucleotides matching TRBD1. V shed 4 bases, J shed 3 bases, and the junction held 16 bases outside the gene matches. The CDR3 consists of 19 residues. Germline CDR1 reads MNHEY; CDR2 reads SMNVEV (reference sequence). CDR3 region: CASSSITMGTGRDTGELFF. The DNA for the CDR3 is TGTGCCAGCAGTTCGATAACAATGGGGACAGGTCGTGACACCGGGGAGCTGTTTTTT.

The chain employs TRBV27 and TRBJ2-2, with 10 bases aligning to TRBD1. The CDR3 is made up of 19 amino acids. Germline trimming cut 3 bases from V and 0 bases from J; bases unmatched to any gene: 10. Germline V CDR1 and CDR2: MNHEY, SMNVEV (reference sequence). The CDR3 protein is CASSFPVGQGVPNTGELFF. CDR3 coding DNA: TGTGCCAGCAGTTTTCCCGTTGGACAGGGGGTCCCGAACACCGGGGAGCTGTTTTTT.

The chain carries TRBV5-4 and TRBJ1-6; 7 bases line up with TRBD1. V lost 5 bases and J lost 7; bases outside the gene matches: 6. In germline, CDR1 is SGHNT, CDR2 YYREEE (reference sequence). The CDR3 runs to 14 residues. CDR3 in DNA: TGTGCCAGCAGTCTGACAGGGTTAAATTCACCCCTCCACTTT. Amino acid sequence: CASSLTGLNSPLHF.

As regards this clone: Additional DNA sequences in this sample encode the identical CDR3. This chain joins TRBV2 and TRBJ2-1, with D hard to call. V lost 4 bases to trimming and J lost 9 bases, with 4 bases between them. Germline V gives CDR1 SNHLY, CDR2 FYNNEI. This CDR3 has 10 residues. The CDR3 DNA sequence: TGTGCCAGCAGTGTGACTGAGCAGTTCTTC. It encodes CASSVTEQFF. The full variable domain, with the rest looked up from reference TRBV2 and TRBJ2-1, is EPEVTQTPSHQVTQMGQEVILRCVPISNHLYFYWYRQILGQKVEFLVSFYNNEISEKSEIFDDQFSVERPDGSNFTLKIRSTKLEDSAMYFCASSVTEQFFGPGTRLTVL.

The chain links TRBV6-5 to TRBJ2-7, with D unclear. CDR3 size: 14 residues. V lost 6 bases to trimming and J lost 0 bases, with 12 bases between them. CDR1 is MNHEY, CDR2 SVGAGI, per germline. CDR3 region: CASSRTGHSYEQYF. In DNA form, the CDR3 reads TGTGCCAGCAGCCGGACGGGCCACTCCTACGAGCAGTACTTC.

The chain uses TRBV5-1 and TRBJ2-1, with TRBD2 matching over 8 bases. V trimming: 0 bases; J trimming: 2 bases; junction bases outside the gene matches: 7. The CDR3 loop spans 17 amino acids. The germline gives CDR1 SGHRS, CDR2 YFSETQ. The CDR3 loop is CASSLASLAVTYNEQFF. The CDR3 coding sequence is TGCGCCAGCAGCTTGGCCTCACTAGCGGTTACCTACAATGAGCAGTTCTTC.